A selection of T cell receptor beta chains follows, all from one sample in a study of shared clonotypes between healthy human individuals. Here immunoSEQ multiplex PCR was the method, and the copy in TCRdb shows in-frame clones only, minus some. The sample carries some 580,000 clones, around 97% recorded once. Sequencing used naive CD4+ T cells sorted from blood. All receptors come from a woman aged 30 to 39 in good health. The CDR3 runs from the conserved cysteine through the conserved F or W. D genes are given only for firm matches. Clone size, where shown, is once, few, many, or a class for clones that have expanded.

TGTGCCAGCTCATGGGACAGGGGCAGAACAGATACGCAGTATTTT CASSWDRGRTDTQYF TRBJ2-3 TRBV18 - TRBD1
TGCGCCAGCAGCTTGCCCGGGTCGAACACCGGGGAGCTGTTTTTT CASSLPGSNTGELFF TRBJ2-2 TRBV5-1 - -
TGTGCCAGCAGGCCCGGGACAGGACGTTCACCCCTCCACTTT CASRPGTGRSPLHF TRBJ1-6 TRBV27 - TRBD1
TGTGCCATCAGCAAACAGGGCGACGAAAAACTGTTTTTT CAISKQGDEKLFF TRBJ1-4 TRBV10-3 once -
TGCGCCAGCAGCTTGGGTGAACTAGCGGGAGTCGGTGAGCAGTTCTTC CASSLGELAGVGEQFF TRBJ2-1 TRBV5-1 - TRBD2
TGTGCCAGCAGCACCGCCGGGGCGGGACCCACAGATACGCAGTATTTT CASSTAGAGPTDTQYF TRBJ2-3 TRBV28 - -
TGCGCCAGCAGCCGGGAGGGGGTGGAGAACACCGGGGAGCTGTTTTTT CASSREGVENTGELFF TRBJ2-2 TRBV5-1 once TRBD2
TGTGCCAGCAGGAGCGGGGGCTCCTACGAGCAGTACTTC CASRSGGSYEQYF TRBJ2-7 TRBV6-5 - TRBD2
TGCAGCGTCGTGCCGACAGGGGACAGGAATCAGCCCCAGCATTTT CSVVPTGDRNQPQHF TRBJ1-5 TRBV29-1 - TRBD1
TGCGCCAGCCGCCCCTCAGGGTTCAATGAGCAGTTCTTC CASRPSGFNEQFF TRBJ2-1 TRBV5-1 - -
TGTGCCAGCAGCAAAGAGGGGGCAGCTAATGAAAAACTGTTTTTT CASSKEGAANEKLFF TRBJ1-4 TRBV7-9 - TRBD1
TGTGCCAGCATGACAGGGACCTCTGGAAACACCATATATTTT CASMTGTSGNTIYF TRBJ1-3 TRBV28 - TRBD1
TGTGCCAGCAGTCCCGCTGGGACCAACACCGGGGAGCTGTTTTTT CASSPAGTNTGELFF TRBJ2-2 TRBV28 - -
TGCGCCAGCAGCTTGGGGCCATCCGGGGACGAGCAGTACTTC CASSLGPSGDEQYF TRBJ2-7 TRBV5-1 - -
TGTGCCACCAGCAAGACCGACGAGCAGTACTTC CATSKTDEQYF TRBJ2-7 TRBV15 - -
TGTGCCAGCAGTGAACGGATCAACACTGAAGCTTTCTTT CASSERINTEAFF TRBJ1-1 TRBV6-1 - -
TGTGCCAGCAGTCCGACCTACGAGCAGTACTTC CASSPTYEQYF TRBJ2-7 TRBV6-1 once -
TGTGCCAGCAGCGATCGGACTAGCGGGAACACCGGGGAGCTGTTTTTT CASSDRTSGNTGELFF TRBJ2-2 TRBV7-2 - TRBD2
TGTGCCAGCAGCCGCGAGCGGGAGGCCAACTCCTACAATGAGCAGTTCTTC CASSREREANSYNEQFF TRBJ2-1 TRBV5-4 - TRBD2
TGTGCCAGCAGCCCAACCCGGGTGAACACCGGGGAGCTGTTTTTT CASSPTRVNTGELFF TRBJ2-2 TRBV7-8 - -
TGTGCCAGCAGCCTACACCTAGCGGCCTCGTACGAGCAGTACTTC CASSLHLAASYEQYF TRBJ2-7 TRBV11-2 - TRBD2
TGTGCCAGCAGCGCCCGGGACAGGGTTACCCATGAGCAGTTCTTC CASSARDRVTHEQFF TRBJ2-1 TRBV14 - TRBD1
TGTGCCAGCAGCGAGACGGCTAATGAAAAACTGTTTTTT CASSETANEKLFF TRBJ1-4 TRBV6-5 - -
TGCGCCAGCAGCCAAGCGGGGGGCCAGGGACCCTACGAGCAGTACTTC CASSQAGGQGPYEQYF TRBJ2-7 TRBV4-1 - -
TGCGCCAGCAGCTTGGAGGTCGGTCCCTACAATGAGCAGTTCTTC CASSLEVGPYNEQFF TRBJ2-1 TRBV5-1 - -
TGTGCCAGCTCACGGCAGGGGGCCCCAGAGACCCAGTACTTC CASSRQGAPETQYF TRBJ2-5 TRBV18 few TRBD1
TGTGCCAGCAGTTTATATTACAGGGGGAACTCGAGGGGAGACTACGAGCAGTACTTC CASSLYYRGNSRGDYEQYF TRBJ2-7 TRBV27 - TRBD1
TGTGCCAGCAGTGGACAGGGGGTTAGCTCCTACGAGCAGTACTTC CASSGQGVSSYEQYF TRBJ2-7 TRBV6-5 once TRBD1
TGTGCCAATTCACAAGGACAGGGCCCAGATACGCAGTATTTT CANSQGQGPDTQYF TRBJ2-3 TRBV18 - TRBD1
TGCGCCAGCAGCCAGAGTTGGCTAGCGGGAGGGCCGGGGCAGTTCTTC CASSQSWLAGGPGQFF TRBJ2-1 TRBV4-1 - TRBD2
TGTGCCAGCAGTTTATTTCAAGGGGTCACTGAAGCTCTCTTT CASSLFQGVTEALF TRBJ1-1 TRBV28 - -
TGTGCCAGCAGTTTAACAGTTACGAACTATGGCTACACCTTC CASSLTVTNYGYTF TRBJ1-2 TRBV28 once -
TGCGCCAGCAGCCAAGGGGCTAGCGGGAGCGGGTACAATGAGCAGTTCTTC CASSQGASGSGYNEQFF TRBJ2-1 TRBV4-1 - TRBD2
TGTGCCAGCAGCCCCGGCACAGATACGCAGTATTTT CASSPGTDTQYF TRBJ2-3 TRBV7-9 - -
TGTGCCAGCAGTGGCCGGGAGTACCAGCCCCAGCATTTT CASSGREYQPQHF TRBJ1-5 TRBV2 - -
TGTGCCAGCAGCCCAAGTATCGGTTCCGGAAACACCATATATTTT CASSPSIGSGNTIYF TRBJ1-3 TRBV5-4 - -
TGTGCCAGCAGTTTAGCGGGCCGTTACGAGCAGTACTTC CASSLAGRYEQYF TRBJ2-7 TRBV28 - -
TGTGCCAGCAGCCCCCTTCCAGGGCAGCCCCAGCATTTT CASSPLPGQPQHF TRBJ1-5 TRBV9 - -
TGTGCCAGCAGTTTATGGGGTTTGGGGTCTAGCAATCAGCCCCAGCATTTT CASSLWGLGSSNQPQHF TRBJ1-5 TRBV28 - -
TGTGCCAGCAGTACGGGACAGGCGGGCACTGAAGCTTTCTTT CASSTGQAGTEAFF TRBJ1-1 TRBV6-5 once TRBD1
TGTGCCAGCAGCCTTCGAGGCACAGATACGCAGTATTTT CASSLRGTDTQYF TRBJ2-3 TRBV11-2 - -
TGTGCCAGTAGTATTATGAGGGAGAGTGAGCAGTTCTTC CASSIMRESEQFF TRBJ2-1 TRBV19 - -
TGTGCCAGCAGCTCTAGGCCGGGAGTCCGGCCCCAGCATTTT CASSSRPGVRPQHF TRBJ1-5 TRBV28 - -
TGCGCCAGCAGCTTGTCACGAGGGTGGACTAGAGAATACGAGCAGTACTTC CASSLSRGWTREYEQYF TRBJ2-7 TRBV5-1 - TRBD2
TGTGCCAGCAGTTTGTCCGGGGGCGTCCGCAATGAGCAGTTCTTC CASSLSGGVRNEQFF TRBJ2-1 TRBV27 - -
TGCGCCAGCAGCCTAGGACAGGGGGAGACCCAGTACTTC CASSLGQGETQYF TRBJ2-5 TRBV5-1 - TRBD1
TGTGCCAGCAGCCAAACCGGCAATTTGTACAATGAAAAACTGTTTTTT CASSQTGNLYNEKLFF TRBJ1-4 TRBV28 - -
TGTGCCAGCAGTAGGACAGGGGTTTGGGGAAAACTGTTTTTT CASSRTGVWGKLFF TRBJ1-4 TRBV6-5 - TRBD1